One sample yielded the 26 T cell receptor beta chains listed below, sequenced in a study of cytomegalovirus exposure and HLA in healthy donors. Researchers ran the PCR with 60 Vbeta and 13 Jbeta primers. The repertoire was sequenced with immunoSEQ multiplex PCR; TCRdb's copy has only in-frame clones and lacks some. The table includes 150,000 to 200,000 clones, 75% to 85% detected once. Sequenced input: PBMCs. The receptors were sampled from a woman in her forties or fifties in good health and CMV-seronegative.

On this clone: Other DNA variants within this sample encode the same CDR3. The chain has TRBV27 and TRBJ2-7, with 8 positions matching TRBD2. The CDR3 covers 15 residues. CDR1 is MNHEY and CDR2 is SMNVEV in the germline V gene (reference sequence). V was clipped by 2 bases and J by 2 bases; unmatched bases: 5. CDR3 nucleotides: TGTGCCAGCAGTTTAAATAGCGGGAAGACCTACGAGCAGTACTTC. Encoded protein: CASSLNSGKTYEQYF.

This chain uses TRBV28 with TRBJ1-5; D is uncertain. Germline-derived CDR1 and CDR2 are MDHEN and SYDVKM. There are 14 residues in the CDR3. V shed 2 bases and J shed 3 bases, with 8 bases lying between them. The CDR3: CASSLVQNNQPQHF. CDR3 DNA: TGTGCCAGCAGTTTAGTACAAAACAATCAGCCCCAGCATTTT.

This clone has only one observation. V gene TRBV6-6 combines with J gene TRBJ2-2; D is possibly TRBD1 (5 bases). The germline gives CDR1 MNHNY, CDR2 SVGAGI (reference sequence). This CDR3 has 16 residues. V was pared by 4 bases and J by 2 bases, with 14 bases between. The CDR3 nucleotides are TGTGCCAGCAGTTCCAGACCGCAGGGAAACACCGGGGAGCTGTTTTTT. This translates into CASSSRPQGNTGELFF.

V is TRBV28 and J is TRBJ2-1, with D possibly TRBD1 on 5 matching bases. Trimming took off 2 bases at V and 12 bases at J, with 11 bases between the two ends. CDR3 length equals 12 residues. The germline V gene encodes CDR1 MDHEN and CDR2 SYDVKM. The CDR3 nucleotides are TGTGCCAGCAGTTTACCCCCTCAGGGGCAGTTCTTC. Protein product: CASSLPPQGQFF. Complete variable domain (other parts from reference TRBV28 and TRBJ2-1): DVKVTQSSRYLVKRTGEKVFLECVQDMDHENMFWYRQDPGLGLRLIYFSYDVKMKEKGDIPEGYSVSREKKERFSLILESASTNQTSMYLCASSLPPQGQFFGPGTRLTVL.

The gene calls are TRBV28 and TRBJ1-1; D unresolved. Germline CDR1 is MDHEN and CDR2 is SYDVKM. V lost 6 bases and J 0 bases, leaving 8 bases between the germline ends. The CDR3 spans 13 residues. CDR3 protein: CASRLNLNTEAFF. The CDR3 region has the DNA TGTGCCAGCAGGCTAAACCTGAACACTGAAGCTTTCTTT.

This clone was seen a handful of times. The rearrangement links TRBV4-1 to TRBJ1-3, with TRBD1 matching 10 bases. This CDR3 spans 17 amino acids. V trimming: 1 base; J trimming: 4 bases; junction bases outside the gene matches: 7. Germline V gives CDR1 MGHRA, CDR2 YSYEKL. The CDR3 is CASSQAPTGGLGNTIYF. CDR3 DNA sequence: TGCGCCAGCAGCCAAGCTCCGACAGGGGGCCTCGGAAACACCATATATTTT.

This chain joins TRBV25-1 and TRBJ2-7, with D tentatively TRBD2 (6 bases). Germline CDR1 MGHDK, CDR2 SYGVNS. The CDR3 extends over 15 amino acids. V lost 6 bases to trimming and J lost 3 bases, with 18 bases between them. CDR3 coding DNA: TGTGCCAGCAGGGCGTCCGCTAGCGCAATCTACGAGCAGTACTTC. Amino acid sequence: CASRASASAIYEQYF.

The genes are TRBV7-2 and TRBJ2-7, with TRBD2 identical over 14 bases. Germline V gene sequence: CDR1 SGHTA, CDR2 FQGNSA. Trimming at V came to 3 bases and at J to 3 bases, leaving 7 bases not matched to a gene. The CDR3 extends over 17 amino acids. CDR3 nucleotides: TGTGCCAGCAGCTTCTTTAAGGGACTAGCGGGAGTCTACGAGCAGTACTTC. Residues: CASSFFKGLAGVYEQYF.

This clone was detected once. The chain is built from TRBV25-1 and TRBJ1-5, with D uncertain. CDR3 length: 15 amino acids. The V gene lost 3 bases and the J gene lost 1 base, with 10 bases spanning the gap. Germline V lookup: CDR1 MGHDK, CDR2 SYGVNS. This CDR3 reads CASSDSTASNQPQHF. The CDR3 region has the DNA TGTGCCAGCAGTGATTCCACAGCCAGCAATCAGCCCCAGCATTTT.

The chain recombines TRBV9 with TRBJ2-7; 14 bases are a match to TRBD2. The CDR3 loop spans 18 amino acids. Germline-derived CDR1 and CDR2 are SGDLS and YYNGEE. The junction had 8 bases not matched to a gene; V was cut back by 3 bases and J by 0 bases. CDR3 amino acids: CASSAGLAGDEGSYEQYF. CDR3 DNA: TGTGCCAGCAGCGCGGGACTAGCGGGAGACGAGGGCTCCTACGAGCAGTACTTC.

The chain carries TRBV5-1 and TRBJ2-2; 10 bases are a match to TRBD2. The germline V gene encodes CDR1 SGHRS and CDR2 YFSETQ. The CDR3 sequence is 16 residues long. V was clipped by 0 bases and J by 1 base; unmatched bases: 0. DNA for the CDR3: TGCGCCAGCAGCTTGGCTAGCGGGGGGAACACCGGGGAGCTGTTTTTT. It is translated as CASSLASGGNTGELFF.

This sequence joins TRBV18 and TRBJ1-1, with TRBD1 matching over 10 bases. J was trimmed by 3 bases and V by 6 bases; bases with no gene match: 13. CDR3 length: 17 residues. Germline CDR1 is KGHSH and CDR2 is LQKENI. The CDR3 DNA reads TGTGCCAGCTCCCTCCTAGGTATGGGGACAGGGGACACTGAAGCTTTCTTT. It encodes CASSLLGMGTGDTEAFF.

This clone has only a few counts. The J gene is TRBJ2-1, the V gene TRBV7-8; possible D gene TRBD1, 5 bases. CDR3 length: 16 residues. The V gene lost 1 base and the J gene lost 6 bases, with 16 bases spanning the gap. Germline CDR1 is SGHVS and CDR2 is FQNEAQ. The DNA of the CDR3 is TGTGCCAGCAGCTTAGGGGGCTTTATTTTTGCCAATGAGCAGTTCTTC. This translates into CASSLGGFIFANEQFF.

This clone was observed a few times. The DNA for the CDR3 is TGTGCCAGCACCCGGACAGGGGGGGGCCCAGATACGCAGTATTTT. Protein sequence: CASTRTGGGPDTQYF. The chain combines TRBV2 with TRBJ2-3, with TRBD1 matching over 10 bases. V lost 7 bases and J lost 4; bases outside the gene matches: 8. The CDR3 runs to 15 residues. Germline lookup yields CDR1 SNHLY and CDR2 FYNNEI.

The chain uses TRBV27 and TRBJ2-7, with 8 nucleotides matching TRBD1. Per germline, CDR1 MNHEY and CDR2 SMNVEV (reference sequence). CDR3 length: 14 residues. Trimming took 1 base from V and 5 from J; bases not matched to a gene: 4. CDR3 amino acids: CASSLWQGADEQYF. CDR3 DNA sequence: TGTGCCAGCAGTTTATGGCAGGGGGCCGACGAGCAGTACTTC.

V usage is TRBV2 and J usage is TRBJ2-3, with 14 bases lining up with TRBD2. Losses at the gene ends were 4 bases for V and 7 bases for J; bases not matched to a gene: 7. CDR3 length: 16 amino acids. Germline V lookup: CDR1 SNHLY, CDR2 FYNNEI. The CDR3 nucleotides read TGTGCCAGCAGTGGGGGGACTAGCGGGAGAAGGTATACGCAGTATTTT. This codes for CASSGGTSGRRYTQYF. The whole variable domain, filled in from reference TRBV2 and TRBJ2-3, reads EPEVTQTPSHQVTQMGQEVILRCVPISNHLYFYWYRQILGQKVEFLVSFYNNEISEKSEIFDDQFSVERPDGSNFTLKIRSTKLEDSAMYFCASSGGTSGRRYTQYFGPGTRLTVL.

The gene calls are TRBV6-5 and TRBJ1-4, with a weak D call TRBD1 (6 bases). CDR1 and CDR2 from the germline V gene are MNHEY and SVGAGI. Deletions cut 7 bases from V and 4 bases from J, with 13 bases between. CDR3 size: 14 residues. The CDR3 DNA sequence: TGTGCCAGCACCAAAGGGGGAAGTAATGAAAAACTGTTTTTT. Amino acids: CASTKGGSNEKLFF.

CDR3 sequence reads: CASSSDSSYEQYF. CDR3 nucleotide sequence: TGTGCCAGCAGCTCGGACAGCTCCTACGAGCAGTACTTC. The chain couples TRBV5-4 to TRBJ2-7; perhaps TRBD1 as D (6 bases). V was trimmed by 3 bases and J by 0 bases, leaving 7 bases between them. The length of the CDR3 is 13 residues. CDR1 is SGHNT and CDR2 is YYREEE in the germline V gene (reference sequence).

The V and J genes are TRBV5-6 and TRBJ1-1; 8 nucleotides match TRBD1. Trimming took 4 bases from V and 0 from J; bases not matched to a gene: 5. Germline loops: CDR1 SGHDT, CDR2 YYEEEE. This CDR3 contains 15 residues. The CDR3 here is CASSTGTGMNTEAFF. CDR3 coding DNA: TGTGCCAGCAGCACGGGGACAGGCATGAACACTGAAGCTTTCTTT.

The CDR3 coding sequence is TGTGCCAGCAGCTCCGGGACAGTTAGTGTGGGAGCTTTCTTT. This codes for CASSSGTVSVGAFF. V gene TRBV7-2 combines with J gene TRBJ1-1, with 7 bases identical to TRBD1. Looked up from germline, CDR1 is SGHTA and CDR2 is FQGNSA. The CDR3 length is 14 residues. After removal of 4 bases from V and 10 bases from J, the junction contained 12 bases not matched to a gene.

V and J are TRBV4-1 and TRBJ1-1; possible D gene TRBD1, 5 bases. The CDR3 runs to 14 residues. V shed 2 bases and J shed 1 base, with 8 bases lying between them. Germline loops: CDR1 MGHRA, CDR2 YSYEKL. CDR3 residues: CASSQPGWNTEAFF. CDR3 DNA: TGCGCCAGCAGCCAACCAGGGTGGAACACTGAAGCTTTCTTT.

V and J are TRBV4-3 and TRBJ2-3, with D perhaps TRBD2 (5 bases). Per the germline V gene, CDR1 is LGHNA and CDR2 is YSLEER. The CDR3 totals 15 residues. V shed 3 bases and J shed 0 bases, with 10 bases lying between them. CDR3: CASSQTGSSTDTQYF. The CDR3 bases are TGCGCCAGCAGCCAGACGGGGAGCAGCACAGATACGCAGTATTTT.

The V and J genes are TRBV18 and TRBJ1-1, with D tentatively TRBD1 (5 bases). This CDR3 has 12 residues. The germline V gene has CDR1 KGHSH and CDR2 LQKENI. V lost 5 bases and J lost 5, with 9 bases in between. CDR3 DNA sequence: TGTGCCAGCTCAATAGGGGAAACTGAAGCTTTCTTT. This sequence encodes CASSIGETEAFF. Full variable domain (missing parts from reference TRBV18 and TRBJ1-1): NAGVMQNPRHLVRRRGQEARLRCSPMKGHSHVYWYRQLPEEGLKFMVYLQKENIIDESGMPKERFSAEFPKEGPSILRIQQVVRGDSAAYFCASSIGETEAFFGQGTRLTVV.

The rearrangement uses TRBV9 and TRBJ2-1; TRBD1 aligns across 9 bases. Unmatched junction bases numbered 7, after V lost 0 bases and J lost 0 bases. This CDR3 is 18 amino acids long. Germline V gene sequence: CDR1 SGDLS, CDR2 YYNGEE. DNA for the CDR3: TGTGCCAGCAGCGTAGCCCCGGGACAGGGAAGCTCCTACAATGAGCAGTTCTTC. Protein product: CASSVAPGQGSSYNEQFF.

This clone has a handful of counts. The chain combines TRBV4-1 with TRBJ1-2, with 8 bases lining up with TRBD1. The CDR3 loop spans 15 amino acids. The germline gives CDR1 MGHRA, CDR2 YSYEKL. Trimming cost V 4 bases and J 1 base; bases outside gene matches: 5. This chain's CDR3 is CASSPQGALNYGYTF. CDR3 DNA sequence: TGCGCCAGCAGCCCGCAGGGGGCTCTTAACTATGGCTACACCTTC.

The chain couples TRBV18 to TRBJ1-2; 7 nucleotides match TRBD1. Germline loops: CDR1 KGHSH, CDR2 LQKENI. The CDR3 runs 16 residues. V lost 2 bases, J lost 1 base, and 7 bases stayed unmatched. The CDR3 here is CASSPTETGYNYGYTF. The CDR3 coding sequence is TGTGCCAGCTCACCAACTGAGACAGGGTATAACTATGGCTACACCTTC.